These 17 T cell receptor beta chains originate from one sample sequenced in a study of technical replicates of blood from several donors. Using immunoSEQ multiplex PCR, the repertoire was profiled, and TCRdb retains in-frame clones only, with some absent. Here the sample spans 75,000 to 90,000 clones, about 96% being singletons. The specimen was T cells isolated from PBMCs. These receptors all come from a human donor in good health.

The chain links TRBV19 to TRBJ2-3, with D possibly matching TRBD1 (5 bases). The germline V gene encodes CDR1 LNHDA and CDR2 SQIVND (reference sequence). Trimming took 3 bases from V and 0 from J, leaving 13 bases between them. The CDR3 totals 16 residues. The CDR3 sequence: CASSIYHGASTDTQYF. The CDR3 DNA sequence: TGTGCCAGTAGTATTTATCATGGGGCTAGCACAGATACGCAGTATTTT.

The chain joins TRBV30 to TRBJ2-6; tentatively, D is TRBD1 (6 bases). Germline V gives CDR1 GTSNPN, CDR2 SVGIG (reference sequence). The ends were cut back, 1 base at V and 0 bases at J, with 16 bases in the middle. The CDR3 totals 18 residues. The CDR3 nucleotides read TGTGCCTGGAGTGCCCTGACAGGACGCTTCTCTGGGGCCAACGTCCTGACTTTC. It codes for CAWSALTGRFSGANVLTF.

The CDR3: CASSLARLTINEQYF. CDR3 sequence (DNA): TGTGCCAGCAGCTTAGCAAGGTTAACTATTAACGAGCAGTACTTC. The chain links TRBV7-2 to TRBJ2-7; no clear D gene. Germline V gene sequence: CDR1 SGHTA, CDR2 FQGNSA. This CDR3 comprises 15 residues. The V gene lost 0 bases and the J gene lost 5 bases, with 14 bases spanning the gap.

The chain joins TRBV4-2 to TRBJ1-5; D unresolved. The V gene lost 3 bases and the J gene lost 3 bases, with 6 bases spanning the gap. The CDR3 loop spans 13 amino acids. The germline V gene encodes CDR1 LGHNA and CDR2 YNFKEQ. CDR3 loop: CASSQVYNQPQHF. The CDR3 bases are TGTGCCAGCAGCCAGGTCTACAATCAGCCCCAGCATTTT.

The DNA for the CDR3 is TGTGCCAGCAGCCCCGGTCCCAATGAAAAACTGTTTTTT. Its translation: CASSPGPNEKLFF. V is TRBV7-2 and J is TRBJ1-4; D gene uncertain. CDR1 and CDR2 from the germline V gene are SGHTA and FQGNSA. V was shortened by 5 bases and J by 5 bases, with 9 bases between the two germline ends. The CDR3 contains 13 residues.

The V gene is TRBV9, the J gene TRBJ2-3, with 7 bases fitting TRBD2. The CDR3 is 16 amino acids. The germline gives CDR1 SGDLS, CDR2 YYNGEE. V gave up 4 bases and J gave up 1 base; unmatched junction bases: 9. CDR3 amino acids: CASSPHGGEGTDTQYF. The CDR3 bases are TGTGCCAGCAGCCCCCATGGGGGGGAGGGCACAGATACGCAGTATTTT.

This chain links TRBV28 with TRBJ2-5; 9 nucleotides align to TRBD2. CDR1 is MDHEN, CDR2 SYDVKM, per germline. The CDR3 has 15 residues. The junction had 7 bases not matched to a gene; V was cut back by 3 bases and J by 5 bases. The CDR3 nucleotides read TGTGCCAGCAGTTTTGCGGGAGGGCCGCGGGAGACCCAGTACTTC. It specifies CASSFAGGPRETQYF.

This chain connects TRBV14 to TRBJ2-7; no reliable D call. The CDR3 totals 13 residues. V was cut by 4 bases and J by 4 bases, with 11 bases left in between. Germline loops: CDR1 SGHDN, CDR2 FVKESK. Written as DNA, the CDR3 is TGTGCCAGCAGCCCACCCGCGGCTTACGAGCAGTACTTC. It encodes CASSPPAAYEQYF. Full variable domain (missing parts from reference TRBV14 and TRBJ2-7): EAGVTQFPSHSVIEKGQTVTLRCDPISGHDNLYWYRRVMGKEIKFLLHFVKESKQDESGMPNNRFLAERTGGTYSTLKVQPAELEDSGVYFCASSPPAAYEQYFGPGTRLTVT.

The chain employs TRBV6-1 and TRBJ2-7; 9 bases line up with TRBD1. The V segment lost 4 bases and the J segment 3 bases; nucleotides outside the gene matches: 13. The CDR3 is made up of 17 amino acids. Germline-derived CDR1 and CDR2 are MNHNS and SASEGT. The CDR3 nucleotides read TGTGCCAGCAGTGCCTCGGGACAGGGCGCGGGGTACTACGAGCAGTACTTC. This encodes CASSASGQGAGYYEQYF.

The rearrangement links TRBV5-1 to TRBJ2-1; tentative D call: TRBD1 (5 bases). Deletions cut 0 bases from V and 5 bases from J, with 12 bases between. CDR3 length equals 15 residues. Germline assignment: CDR1 SGHRS and CDR2 YFSETQ. The CDR3 here is CASSLGQGVNNEQFF. The CDR3 bases are TGCGCCAGCAGCTTGGGCCAGGGTGTGAACAATGAGCAGTTCTTC.

V is TRBV27 and J is TRBJ2-1; the match to TRBD2 covers 7 bases. The CDR3 totals 15 residues. CDR1 and CDR2 (germline): MNHEY, SMNVEV (reference sequence). The junction had 6 bases not matched to a gene; V was cut back by 4 bases and J by 3 bases. The chain's CDR3 is CASSWLAGVYNEQFF. CDR3 nucleotide sequence: TGTGCCAGCAGTTGGTTGGCGGGAGTCTACAATGAGCAGTTCTTC.

By sample share, this clone is medium-sized (0.01 to 0.1%). The chain recombines TRBV2 with TRBJ2-7; 8 positions match TRBD2. CDR3 size: 14 residues. CDR1 is SNHLY and CDR2 is FYNNEI in the germline V gene. Germline trimming cut 7 bases from V and 2 bases from J; bases unmatched to any gene: 7. The CDR3 protein is CASMGLAGPYEQYF. DNA of the CDR3: TGTGCCAGCATGGGGCTAGCGGGTCCCTACGAGCAGTACTTC.

The J gene is TRBJ1-4, the V gene TRBV28; 7 bases agree with TRBD1. From germline, CDR1 is MDHEN and CDR2 SYDVKM. The CDR3 sequence is 14 residues long. V dropped 4 bases and J dropped 4; count of bases not matched to a gene: 3. The CDR3 DNA reads as TGTGCCAGCAGTTCTGGGACAGTTAATGAAAAACTGTTTTTT. It encodes CASSSGTVNEKLFF.

This clone has a single count. J is TRBJ2-1 and V is TRBV5-4; 9 bases are shared with TRBD2. From germline, CDR1 is SGHNT and CDR2 YYREEE (reference sequence). J was trimmed by 8 bases and V by 4 bases; bases with no gene match: 7. The CDR3 length is 14 residues. The CDR3 sequence: CASSEGLAFDEQFF. The CDR3 bases are TGTGCCAGCAGCGAGGGACTAGCATTCGATGAGCAGTTCTTC. Variable domain in full (rest from reference TRBV5-4 and TRBJ2-1): ETGVTQSPTHLIKTRGQQVTLRCSSQSGHNTVSWYQQALGQGPQFIFQYYREEENGRGNFPPRFSGLQFPNYSSELNVNALELDDSALYLCASSEGLAFDEQFFGPGTRLTVL.

This chain connects TRBV4-1 to TRBJ1-2; 10 bases are a match to TRBD1. Germline V gene data show CDR1 as MGHRA and CDR2 as YSYEKL. V was pared by 1 base and J by 8 bases, with 7 bases of the junction left unmatched. The CDR3 runs 15 residues. CDR3 sequence (DNA): TGCGCCAGCAGCCAAGGACAGGGGGCGAATAGAGGCTACACCTTC. Translating gives CASSQGQGANRGYTF.

V gene TRBV9 combines with J gene TRBJ1-3; 7 bases are shared with TRBD1. V lost 2 bases, J lost 4 bases, and 6 bases stayed unmatched. The germline V gene encodes CDR1 SGDLS and CDR2 YYNGEE. This CDR3 region has 15 residues. The CDR3 bases are TGTGCCAGCAGCGTGGGACAGACAAGGGGAAACACCATATATTTT. It specifies CASSVGQTRGNTIYF.

The V call is TRBV5-4, the J call TRBJ2-7, with D tentatively TRBD1 (6 bases). The CDR3 extends over 16 amino acids. Germline V gene lookup returns CDR1 SGHNT and CDR2 YYREEE (reference sequence). V lost 0 bases and J lost 5, with 18 bases in between. CDR3 DNA sequence: TGTGCCAGCAGCTTGGTGTGGGGTCCAGGGGTAGACGAGCAGTACTTC. The encoded protein is CASSLVWGPGVDEQYF.